This TCR beta chain was identified during a study of blood T cells in healthy people across ages. This clonotype was found once. The authors ran a second PCR of roughly 6 to 12 cycles using a sample-barcoded 5' primer and a J-beta primer mix. MiXCR, applied by TCRdb to the 5' RACE reads, yields one record per CDR3 protein. The sample carries 850,000 to 1,000,000 distinct CDR3 sequences, 51% recorded once. The CDR3 has 14 amino acids. The germline V and J ends were trimmed by 7 bases and 13 bases, with 26 bases remaining between them. The germline CDR1 and CDR2 sequences are SQVTM and ANQGSEA. The receptor was isolated from a woman in her sixties in good health. The specimen was blood. The V gene is TRBV29-1, the J gene TRBJ2-1; the D is unclear. This chain's CDR3 is CSAARALYQETQFF. DNA for the CDR3: TGCAGCGCAGCCCGGGCCTTGTACCAAGAGACCCAGTTCTTC.